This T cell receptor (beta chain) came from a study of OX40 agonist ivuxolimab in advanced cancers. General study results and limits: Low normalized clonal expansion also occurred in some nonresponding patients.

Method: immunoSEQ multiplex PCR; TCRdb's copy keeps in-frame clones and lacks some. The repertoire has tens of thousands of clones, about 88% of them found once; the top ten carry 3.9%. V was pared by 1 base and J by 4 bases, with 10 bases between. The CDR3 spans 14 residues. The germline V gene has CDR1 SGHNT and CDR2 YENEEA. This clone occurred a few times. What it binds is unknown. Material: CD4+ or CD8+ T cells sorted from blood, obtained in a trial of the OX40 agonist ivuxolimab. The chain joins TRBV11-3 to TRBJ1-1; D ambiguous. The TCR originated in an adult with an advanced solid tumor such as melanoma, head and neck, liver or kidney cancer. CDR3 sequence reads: CASSLGAEGTEAFF. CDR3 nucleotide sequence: TGTGCCAGCAGCTTAGGGGCGGAGGGCACTGAAGCTTTCTTT. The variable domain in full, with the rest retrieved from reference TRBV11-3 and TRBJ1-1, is EAGVVQSPRYKIIEKKQPVAFWCNPISGHNTLYWYLQNLGQGPELLIRYENEEAVDDSQLPKDRFSAERLKGVDSTLKIQPAELGDSAVYLCASSLGAEGTEAFFGQGTRLTVV.